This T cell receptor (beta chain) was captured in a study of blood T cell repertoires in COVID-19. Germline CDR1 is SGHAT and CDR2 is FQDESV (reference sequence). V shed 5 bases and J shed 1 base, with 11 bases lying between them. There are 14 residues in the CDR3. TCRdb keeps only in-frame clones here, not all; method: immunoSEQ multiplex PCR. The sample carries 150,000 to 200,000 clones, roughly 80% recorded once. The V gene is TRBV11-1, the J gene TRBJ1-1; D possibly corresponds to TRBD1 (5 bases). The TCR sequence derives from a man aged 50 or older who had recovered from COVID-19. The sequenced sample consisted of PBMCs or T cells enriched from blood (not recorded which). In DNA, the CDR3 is TGTGCCAGCAGCCGTGACGGGGGGAACACTGAAGCTTTCTTT. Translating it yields CASSRDGGNTEAFF.